This T cell receptor (beta chain) derives from a study of radiotherapy plus CTLA-4 blockade in lung cancer. TCRdb's table, derived via immunoSEQ multiplex PCR, lists solely in-frame clones and lacks some. The sample lists 30,000 to 35,000 clones, more than 80% seen once, with roughly 25% in the top ten. This CDR3 region has 15 residues. After removal of 4 bases from V and 3 bases from J, the junction contained 1 base not matched to a gene. CDR1 LNHDA and CDR2 SQIVND come from the germline V gene (reference sequence). Sequenced here: peripheral blood, sampled from a patient treated with radiotherapy plus ipilimumab. This sequence originates from a human donor with non-small cell lung cancer that progressed on radiotherapy plus ipilimumab. V and J are TRBV19 and TRBJ1-4; 11 bases map to TRBD1. CDR3 region: CASSRTGGANEKLFF. For the CDR3, the DNA is TGTGCCAGTAGTAGGACAGGGGGCGCTAATGAAAAACTGTTTTTT. The full variable domain, with the rest looked up from reference TRBV19 and TRBJ1-4, is DGGITQSPKYLFRKEGQNVTLSCEQNLNHDAMYWYRQDPGQGLRLIYYSQIVNDFQKGDIAEGYSVSREKKESFPLTVTSAQKNPTAFYLCASSRTGGANEKLFFGSGTQLSVL.